This T cell receptor (beta chain) was recovered during a study of regulatory and conventional T cells in RAG deficiency. Study-level findings and limits: Omenn syndrome and CID/AS patients had about 100-fold fewer unique Treg TCR beta sequences, versus approximately 10-fold elsewhere. Shorter CDR3s in all patient subsets; >80% Treg-Tconv overlap in Omenn. Shannon entropy was markedly lower and Simpson indices higher in RAG-deficient patients than control T-cell subsets.

Using immunoSEQ multiplex PCR, the repertoire was profiled, and TCRdb retains in-frame clones only, with some absent. The table has 30,000 to 35,000 clones, about 78% seen once. This clone is a singleton in its sample. The antigen is undetermined. The sorted conventional CD4+ T cells were CD25-low and CD127-high, with genomic DNA sequenced. The data were also submitted as part of a second study, on regulatory T cells. That work contributes: Primers: 52 TRBV forward and 13 TRBJ reverse.

The sequencing input was CD4+ effector T cells sorted from blood. The TCR was taken from a human donor in good health.

As DNA, the CDR3 is TGTGCCAGCAGTTTAGTTCGCGGGGGGCTTAGGGAGCAGTACTTC. Encoded protein: CASSLVRGGLREQYF. The chain carries TRBV27 and TRBJ2-7; TRBD2 agrees at 8 bases. The CDR3 loop spans 15 amino acids. Germline-derived CDR1 and CDR2 are MNHEY and SMNVEV (reference sequence). V shed 2 bases, J shed 7 bases, and the junction held 10 bases outside the gene matches.